This T cell receptor beta chain was found in a study of T cells in tumors after PD-1 blockade. Libraries were prepared by immunoSEQ multiplex PCR; TCRdb keeps only in-frame clonotypes and omits some of them. Among about 8,500 clones listed, roughly 69% were seen once. The V gene lost 4 bases and the J gene lost 6 bases, with 10 bases spanning the gap. Germline CDR1 is SGHRS and CDR2 is YFSETQ. CDR3 length equals 13 residues. Study conclusions and caveats: After therapy, most expanded exhausted CD8+ clones were absent pre-treatment, suggesting clonal replacement. Peripheral recruitment is suggested, as some novel exhausted tumor clones were in pre-treatment blood.

As regards this clone: Antigen: not known.

This TCR was recovered from a human donor with basal cell carcinoma. The chain uses TRBV5-1 and TRBJ2-2; D perhaps matches TRBD2 (5 bases). The sample consisted of tumor tissue, taken after anti-PD-1 treatment. The CDR3, as DNA: TGCGCCAGCAGCAGTCCGGGGTCCGGGGAGCTGTTTTTT. It is translated as CASSSPGSGELFF.